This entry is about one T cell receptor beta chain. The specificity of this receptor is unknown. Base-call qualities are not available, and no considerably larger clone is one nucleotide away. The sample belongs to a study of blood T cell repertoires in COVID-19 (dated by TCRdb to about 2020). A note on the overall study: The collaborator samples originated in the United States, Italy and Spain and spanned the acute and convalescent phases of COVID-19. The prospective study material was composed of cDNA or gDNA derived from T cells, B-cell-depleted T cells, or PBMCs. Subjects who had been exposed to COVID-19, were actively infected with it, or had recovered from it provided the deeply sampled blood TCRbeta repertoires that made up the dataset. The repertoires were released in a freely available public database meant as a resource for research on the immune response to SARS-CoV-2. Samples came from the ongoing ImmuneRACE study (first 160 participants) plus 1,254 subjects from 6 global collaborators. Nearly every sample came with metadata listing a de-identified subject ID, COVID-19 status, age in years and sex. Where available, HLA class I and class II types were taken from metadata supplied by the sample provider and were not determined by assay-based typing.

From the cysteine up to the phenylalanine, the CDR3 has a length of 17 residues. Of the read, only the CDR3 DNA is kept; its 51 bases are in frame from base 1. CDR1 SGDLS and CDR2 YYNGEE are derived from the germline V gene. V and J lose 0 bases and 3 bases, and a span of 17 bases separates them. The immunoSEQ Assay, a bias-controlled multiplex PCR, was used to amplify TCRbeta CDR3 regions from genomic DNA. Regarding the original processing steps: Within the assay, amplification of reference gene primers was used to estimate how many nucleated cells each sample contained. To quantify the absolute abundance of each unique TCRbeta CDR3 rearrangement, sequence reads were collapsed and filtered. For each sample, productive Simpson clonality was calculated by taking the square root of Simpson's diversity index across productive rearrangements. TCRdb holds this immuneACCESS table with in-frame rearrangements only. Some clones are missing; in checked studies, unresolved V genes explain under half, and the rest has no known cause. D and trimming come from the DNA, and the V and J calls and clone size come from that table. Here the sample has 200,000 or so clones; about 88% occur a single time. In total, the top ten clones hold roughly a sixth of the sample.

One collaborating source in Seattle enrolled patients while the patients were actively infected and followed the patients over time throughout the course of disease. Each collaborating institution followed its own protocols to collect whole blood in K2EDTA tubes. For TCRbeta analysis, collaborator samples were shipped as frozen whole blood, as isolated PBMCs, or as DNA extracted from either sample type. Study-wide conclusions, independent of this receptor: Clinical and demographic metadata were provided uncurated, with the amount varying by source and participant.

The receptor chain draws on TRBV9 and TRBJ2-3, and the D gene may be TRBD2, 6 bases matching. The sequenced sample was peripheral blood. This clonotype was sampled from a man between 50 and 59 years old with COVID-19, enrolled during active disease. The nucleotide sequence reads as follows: TGTGCCAGCAGCGTAGGGGCAAGGGCGGCGGGAACAGATACGCAGTATTTT. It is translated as CASSVGARAAGTDTQYF.